This TCR beta chain was sequenced during a study of shared clonotypes between healthy human individuals. Deletions cut 1 base from V and 4 bases from J, with 12 bases between. CDR3 length: 15 amino acids. Sequenced by immunoSEQ multiplex PCR; TCRdb stores in-frame clones only, minus some. The sample shows hundreds of thousands of clones, about two thirds of them seen only once. Sequenced material: memory CD4+ T cells sorted from blood. The subset is: CD45RA-negative fraction. The TCR sequence derives from a young woman in good health. J is TRBJ1-5 and V is TRBV5-3, with D maybe TRBD1 (5 bases). TRBV5-3 is an open reading frame whose function is uncertain. The CDR3 DNA reads TGTGCCAGAAGCTTGATAGGGGTTTCGAATCAGCCCCAGCATTTT. Protein sequence: CARSLIGVSNQPQHF.